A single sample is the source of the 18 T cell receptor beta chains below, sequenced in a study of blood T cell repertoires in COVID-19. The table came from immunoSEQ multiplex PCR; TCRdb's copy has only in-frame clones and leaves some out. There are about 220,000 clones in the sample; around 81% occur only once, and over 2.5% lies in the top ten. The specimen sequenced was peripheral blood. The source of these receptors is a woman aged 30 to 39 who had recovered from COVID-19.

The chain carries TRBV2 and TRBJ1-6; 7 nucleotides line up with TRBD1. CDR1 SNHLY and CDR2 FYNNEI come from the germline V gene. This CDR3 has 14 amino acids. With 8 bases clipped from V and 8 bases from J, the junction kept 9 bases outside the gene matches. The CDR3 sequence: CASGGVQGDSPLHF. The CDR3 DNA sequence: TGTGCCAGCGGCGGGGTGCAGGGGGATTCACCCCTCCACTTT. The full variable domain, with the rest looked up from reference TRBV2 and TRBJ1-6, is EPEVTQTPSHQVTQMGQEVILRCVPISNHLYFYWYRQILGQKVEFLVSFYNNEISEKSEIFDDQFSVERPDGSNFTLKIRSTKLEDSAMYFCASGGVQGDSPLHFGNGTRLTVT.

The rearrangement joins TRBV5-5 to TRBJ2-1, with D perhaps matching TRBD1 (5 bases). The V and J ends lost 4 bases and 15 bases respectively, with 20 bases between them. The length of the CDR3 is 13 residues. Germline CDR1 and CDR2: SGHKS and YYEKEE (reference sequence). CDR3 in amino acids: CASSRATGEWGFF. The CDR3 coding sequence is TGTGCCAGCAGCCGGGCCACAGGAGAATGGGGGTTCTTC.

CDR3 coding DNA: TGTGCCAGCAGCACAAACTGGGACAGGGGGAGGACTGAAGCTTTCTTT. Protein: CASSTNWDRGRTEAFF. This chain joins TRBV3-1 (or the pseudogene TRBV3-2) and TRBJ1-1; TRBD1 agrees at 11 bases. V lost 5 bases to trimming and J lost 5 bases; unmatched junction nucleotides: 10. This CDR3 region has 16 residues. Germline V lookup: CDR1 LGHDT, CDR2 YNNKEL (reference sequence).

For the CDR3, the DNA is TGTGCCAGTAGTACGGGGGACAGTACCTACGAGCAGTACTTC. It translates to CASSTGDSTYEQYF. The chain joins TRBV19 to TRBJ2-7; D is possibly TRBD1 (7 bases). The CDR3 has 14 amino acids. In germline, CDR1 is LNHDA, CDR2 SQIVND (reference sequence). The V end was cut by 4 bases, the J end by 2 bases, with 12 bases between.

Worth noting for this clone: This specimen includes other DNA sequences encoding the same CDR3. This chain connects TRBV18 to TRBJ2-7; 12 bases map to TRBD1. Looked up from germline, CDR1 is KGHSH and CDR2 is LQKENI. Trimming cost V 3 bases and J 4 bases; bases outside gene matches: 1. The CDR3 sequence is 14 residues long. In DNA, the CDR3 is TGTGCCAGCTCACCGGGACAGGGGGCTTACGAGCAGTACTTC. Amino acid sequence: CASSPGQGAYEQYF.

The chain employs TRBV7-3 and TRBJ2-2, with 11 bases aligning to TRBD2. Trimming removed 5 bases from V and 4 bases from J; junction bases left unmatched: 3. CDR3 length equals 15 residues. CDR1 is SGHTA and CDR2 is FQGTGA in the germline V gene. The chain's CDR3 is CASSVLAGVTGELFF. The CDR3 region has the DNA TGTGCCAGCAGCGTACTAGCGGGGGTCACCGGGGAGCTGTTTTTT.

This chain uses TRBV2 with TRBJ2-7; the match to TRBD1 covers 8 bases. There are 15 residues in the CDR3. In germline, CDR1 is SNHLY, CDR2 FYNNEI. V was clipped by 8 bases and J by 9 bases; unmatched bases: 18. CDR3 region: CASLMLGQDLRGQYF. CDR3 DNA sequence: TGTGCCAGCCTTATGCTGGGACAGGACCTACGAGGGCAGTACTTC.

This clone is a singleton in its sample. CDR3 sequence (DNA): TGTGCCAGCAGTTTAAAACAGGGGAGGTTGGAGACCCAGTACTTC. Translation: CASSLKQGRLETQYF. The rearrangement joins TRBV28 to TRBJ2-5, with D perhaps matching TRBD1 (7 bases). The ends were cut back, 2 bases at V and 5 bases at J, with 15 bases in the middle. This CDR3 contains 15 residues. Germline CDR1 MDHEN, CDR2 SYDVKM.

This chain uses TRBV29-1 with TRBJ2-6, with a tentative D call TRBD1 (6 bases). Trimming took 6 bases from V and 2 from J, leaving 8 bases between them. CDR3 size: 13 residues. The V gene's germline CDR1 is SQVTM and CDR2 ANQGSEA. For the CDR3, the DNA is TGCAGCGTAAGGGGGACTGGGGCCAACGTCCTGACTTTC. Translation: CSVRGTGANVLTF.

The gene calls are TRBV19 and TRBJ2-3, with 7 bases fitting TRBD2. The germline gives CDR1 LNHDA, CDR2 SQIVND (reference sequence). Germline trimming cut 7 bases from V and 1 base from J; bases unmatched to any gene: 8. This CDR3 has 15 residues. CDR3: CASKGASGGTDTQYF. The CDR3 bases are TGTGCCAGTAAAGGGGCTAGCGGAGGCACAGATACGCAGTATTTT.

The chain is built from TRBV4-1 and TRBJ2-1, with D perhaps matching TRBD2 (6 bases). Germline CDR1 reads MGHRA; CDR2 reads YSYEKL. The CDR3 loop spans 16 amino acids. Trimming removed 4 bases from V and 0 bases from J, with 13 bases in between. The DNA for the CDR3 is TGCGCCAGCAGCCCAAGAAGGGACTCCTCCTACAATGAGCAGTTCTTC. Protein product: CASSPRRDSSYNEQFF.

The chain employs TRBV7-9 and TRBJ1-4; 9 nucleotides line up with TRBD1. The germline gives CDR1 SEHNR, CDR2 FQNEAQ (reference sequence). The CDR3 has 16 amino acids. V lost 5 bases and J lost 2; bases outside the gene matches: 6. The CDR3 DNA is TGTGCCAGCAGCCCCGGACAGGGGTCGACTAATGAAAAACTGTTTTTT. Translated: CASSPGQGSTNEKLFF.

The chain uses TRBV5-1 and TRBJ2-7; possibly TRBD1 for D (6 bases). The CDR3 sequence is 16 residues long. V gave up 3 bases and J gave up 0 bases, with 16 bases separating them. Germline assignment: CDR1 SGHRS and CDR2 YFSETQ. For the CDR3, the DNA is TGCGCCAGCAGCTACTTCAGGGGATTAAACTCCTACGAGCAGTACTTC. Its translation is CASSYFRGLNSYEQYF.

The CDR3 bases are TGCAGTGCTAGTCGTTTCAGCGGGAGTTCCTACGAGCAGTACTTC. Protein sequence: CSASRFSGSSYEQYF. The V and J genes are TRBV20-1 and TRBJ2-7; 8 bases are a match to TRBD2. There are 15 residues in the CDR3. The trim removed 3 bases at V and 1 base at J, leaving 8 bases unmatched. Germline CDR1 DFQATT, CDR2 SNEGSKA (reference sequence).

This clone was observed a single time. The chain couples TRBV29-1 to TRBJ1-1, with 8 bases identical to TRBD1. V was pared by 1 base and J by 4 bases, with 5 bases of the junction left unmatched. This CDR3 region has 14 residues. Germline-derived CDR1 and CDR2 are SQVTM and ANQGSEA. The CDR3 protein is CSVEGFGQGTEAFF. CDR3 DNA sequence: TGCAGCGTTGAAGGTTTTGGACAGGGCACTGAAGCTTTCTTT.

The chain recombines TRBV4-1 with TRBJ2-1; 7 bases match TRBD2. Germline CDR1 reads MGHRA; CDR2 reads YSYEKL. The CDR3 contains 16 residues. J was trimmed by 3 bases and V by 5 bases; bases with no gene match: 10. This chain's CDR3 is CASSSGSSGYYNEQFF. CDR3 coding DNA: TGCGCCAGCAGCTCCGGCAGTAGCGGGTACTACAATGAGCAGTTCTTC.

The CDR3 reads CASSFGTVNNSPLHF. DNA for the CDR3: TGCGCCAGCAGCTTCGGGACAGTTAATAATTCACCCCTCCACTTT. V and J are TRBV5-1 and TRBJ1-6; TRBD1 agrees at 7 bases. With 2 bases clipped from V and 5 bases from J, the junction kept 4 bases outside the gene matches. This CDR3 contains 15 residues. The germline V gene encodes CDR1 SGHRS and CDR2 YFSETQ.

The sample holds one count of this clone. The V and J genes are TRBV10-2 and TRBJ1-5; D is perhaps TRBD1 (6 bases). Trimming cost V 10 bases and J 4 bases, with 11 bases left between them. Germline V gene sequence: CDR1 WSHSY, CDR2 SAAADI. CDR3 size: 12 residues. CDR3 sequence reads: CAMGGRNQPQHF. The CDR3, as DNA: TGCGCCATGGGGGGGCGAAATCAGCCCCAGCATTTT.